These 9 T cell receptor beta chains were sequenced from one sample in a study of identical twins. One entry per CDR3 protein results from TCRdb running MiXCR on the 5' RACE reads. The sample contains hundreds of thousands of distinct CDR3 sequences, less than 8% of which appear only once. This sample also appeared in a second study, on yellow fever vaccine responses in identical twins.

The sequencing input was memory (CD45RO+) T cells sorted from blood. All receptors derive from a woman aged 18 to 35 in good health.

This chain connects TRBV6-1 to TRBJ2-7, with D possibly TRBD2 on 6 matching bases. The CDR3 spans 14 residues. V shed 6 bases and J shed 3 bases, with 15 bases lying between them. Looked up from germline, CDR1 is MNHNS and CDR2 is SASEGT. The chain's CDR3 is CASSHAAGVYEQYF. DNA for the CDR3: TGTGCCAGCAGCCACGCAGCGGGCGTCTACGAGCAGTACTTC.

In this sample, this clonotype turned up a few times. The chain has TRBV5-1 and TRBJ1-3; 10 bases match TRBD1. J was trimmed by 4 bases and V by 3 bases; bases with no gene match: 4. Looked up from germline, CDR1 is SGHRS and CDR2 is YFSETQ. The CDR3 extends over 15 amino acids. The CDR3 sequence is CASSSGQGVGNTIYF. CDR3 nucleotide sequence: TGCGCCAGCAGCTCCGGACAGGGGGTCGGAAACACCATATATTTT. Using reference TRBV5-1 and TRBJ1-3 for the parts outside the CDR3, the full variable domain is KAGVTQTPRYLIKTRGQQVTLSCSPISGHRSVSWYQQTPGQGLQFLFEYFSETQRNKGNFPGRFSGRQFSNSRSEMNVSTLELGDSALYLCASSSGQGVGNTIYFGEGSWLTVV.

The chain carries TRBV9 and TRBJ1-5; 7 nucleotides align to TRBD1. V shed 2 bases and J 4 bases; nucleotides not matched to a gene: 3. The CDR3 length is 14 residues. Germline assignment: CDR1 SGDLS and CDR2 YYNGEE. CDR3 region: CASSVGQENQPQHF. CDR3 DNA: TGTGCCAGCAGCGTCGGACAGGAAAATCAGCCCCAGCATTTT.

This clonotype has a handful of counts. This chain connects TRBV9 to TRBJ1-1, with TRBD1 matching over 8 bases. The CDR3 contains 16 residues. CDR1 is SGDLS, CDR2 YYNGEE, per germline. V trimming: 0 bases; J trimming: 0 bases; junction bases outside the gene matches: 4. The DNA of the CDR3 is TGTGCCAGCAGCGTAGTATCAGGGGGCCTGAACACTGAAGCTTTCTTT. It specifies CASSVVSGGLNTEAFF.

The rearrangement links TRBV3-1 to TRBJ2-2; weak D call: TRBD1 (6 bases). Germline loops: CDR1 LGHDT, CDR2 YNNKEL (reference sequence). The CDR3 spans 20 residues. Trimming stripped 0 bases from V and 2 bases from J, with 22 bases between. The CDR3 DNA reads TGTGCCAGCAGCCAAGATTTGCACATTTGGGGGCAGGCTAACACCGGGGAGCTGTTTTTT. Amino acid sequence: CASSQDLHIWGQANTGELFF.

This clonotype was seen at least ten times. The chain links TRBV12-3 or TRBV12-4 to TRBJ2-5; 10 positions agree with TRBD2. The CDR3 is 15 residues long. With V trimmed by 3 bases and J by 4 bases, 5 bases remained unmatched. DNA for the CDR3: TGTGCCAGCAGTTTGCGAGCGGGGGGGGGAGAGACCCAGTACTTC. Translated, it gives CASSLRAGGGETQYF.

The CDR3 DNA reads as TGTGCCAGCAGCGCGGGACTAGCGAGCGAGCAGTACTTC. This codes for CASSAGLASEQYF. This chain joins TRBV7-2 and TRBJ2-7; the match to TRBD2 covers 10 bases. CDR1 and CDR2 (germline): SGHTA, FQGNSA. CDR3 length equals 13 residues. V shed 5 bases and J 6 bases; nucleotides not matched to a gene: 4.

This clonotype was detected many times. CDR3 nucleotides: TGTGCCAGCAGTCCACTGATAGCGGGAGGTTCCTACAATGAGCAGTTCTTC. It is translated as CASSPLIAGGSYNEQFF. This sequence joins TRBV28 and TRBJ2-1, with 10 bases fitting TRBD2. Trimming at V came to 5 bases and at J to 1 base, leaving 8 bases not matched to a gene. This CDR3 has 17 residues. CDR1 is MDHEN and CDR2 is SYDVKM in the germline V gene.

There are many counts of this clonotype. J is TRBJ2-5 and V is TRBV5-1; D possibly corresponds to TRBD2 (5 bases). Trimming removed 6 bases from V and 2 bases from J, with 14 bases in between. The CDR3 extends over 14 amino acids. Germline V gene sequence: CDR1 SGHRS, CDR2 YFSETQ. CDR3 sequence: CASNFRGEQETQYF. The CDR3, as DNA: TGCGCCAGCAACTTTCGTGGGGAGCAAGAGACCCAGTACTTC.